These T cell receptor beta chains were read from a single sample in a study of OX40 agonist ivuxolimab in advanced cancers. Only in-frame clones appear in the TCRdb table, and some are missing; sequencing was by immunoSEQ multiplex PCR. Counted here are tens of thousands of clones, around 85% occurring once; the ten biggest clones make up 3.5% to 6%. Sequenced material: CD4+ or CD8+ T cells sorted from blood, taken in a trial of the OX40 agonist ivuxolimab. These receptor sequences come from an adult with an advanced solid tumor such as melanoma, head and neck, liver or kidney cancer. The CDR3 runs from the conserved cysteine through the conserved F or W. A clone size is listed for some rows: how often the clone was seen (once, few, many), or a class if it is expanded.

clone size	V gene	J gene	CDR3 protein
once	TRBV6-5	TRBJ2-3	CASSYSPITDTQYF
NA	TRBV6-5	TRBJ1-6	CASSYSIGASNSPLHF
NA	TRBV9	TRBJ2-5	CASSVGVEVQETQYF
NA	TRBV5-1	TRBJ2-1	CASSLLFGSTYNEQFF
NA	TRBV9	TRBJ2-5	CASSRIGGETQYF
NA	TRBV18	TRBJ2-1	CASSRGNNEQFF
NA	TRBV19	TRBJ1-4	CASSPTGPNEKLFF
NA	TRBV29-1	TRBJ2-7	CSVVKYGDTYEQYF
few	TRBV15	TRBJ1-4	CATSRDSGQNEKLFF
NA	TRBV2	TRBJ1-1	CASSYAGTANTEAFF
NA	TRBV6-1	TRBJ2-1	CASSGQAEQFF
NA	TRBV6-6	TRBJ1-5	CASTRTEVGNQPQHF
NA	TRBV7-3	TRBJ2-1	CASSPKRDPSYNEQFF
NA	TRBV21-1	TRBJ2-5	CASSKEGGRQGGSQYF
NA	TRBV10-3	TRBJ1-1	CAINKQGAPGTEAFF
NA	TRBV18	TRBJ1-1	CASSLGGNTEAFF
few	TRBV5-1	TRBJ2-1	CASSLDGTTSYNEQFF
few	TRBV19	TRBJ2-7	CASSTSGQGHEQYF
NA	TRBV29-1	TRBJ1-2	CSVGQDYGYTF
NA	TRBV11-1	TRBJ1-1	CASSLTQANTEAFF
NA	TRBV6-5	TRBJ2-1	CASSSTENNEQFF
NA	TRBV6-1	TRBJ2-7	CAISENQGYEQYF
NA	TRBV18	TRBJ2-3	CASSPLEQSTDTQYF
NA	TRBV6-5	TRBJ2-7	CASSQSGYEQYF
NA	TRBV18	TRBJ1-2	CASSQGVQTGRDGYTF
NA	TRBV9	TRBJ2-1	CASSVDIATYNEQFF
many	TRBV9	TRBJ2-3	CASSVDRITDTQYF
NA	TRBV11-3	TRBJ2-1	CASSLALAGYNEQFF
NA	TRBV5-1	TRBJ1-3	CASSYTGSGNTIYF
NA	TRBV7-2	TRBJ2-5	CASSQTLARVSQYF
few	TRBV5-1	TRBJ2-5	CASSRKRGAPETQYF
few	TRBV5-1	TRBJ1-3	CASSLQGNVENTIYF
NA	TRBV7-3	TRBJ2-5	CASSPPGGGTQYF
NA	TRBV5-6	TRBJ1-2	CASRGQGSNYGYTF
NA	TRBV11-3	TRBJ1-1	CASRQEGLVTRGTEAFF
NA	TRBV7-2	TRBJ2-7	CASSTYYGGTYEQYF
NA	TRBV6-1	TRBJ2-1	CASRISGGPNEQFF
NA	TRBV6-5	TRBJ1-2	CASSYLQNYGYTF
NA	TRBV6-1	TRBJ1-3	CASSGLPGAGGNTIYF
medium-sized	TRBV29-1	TRBJ2-2	CSVDKQGGTGELFF
NA	TRBV6-5	TRBJ1-1	CASSSRDRHTEAFF
NA	TRBV19	TRBJ2-5	CASSPQRGEGETQYF
few	TRBV5-4	TRBJ1-1	CASSNRTGGWELGAFF
NA	TRBV27	TRBJ2-3	CASSFLASSSTDTQYF
NA	TRBV5-1	TRBJ2-3	CASSSGQGTPNTQYF
NA	TRBV7-6	TRBJ1-2	CASSRRTGSFGYTF
NA	TRBV30	TRBJ1-3	CAWNQGAGNTIYF
NA	TRBV6-5	TRBJ1-1	CASSYSRTGGDTEAFF
once	TRBV11-2	TRBJ1-3	CASSPLLGNTIYF
few	TRBV7-9	TRBJ1-5	CASSDTTGNQPQHF
NA	TRBV5-4	TRBJ2-7	CASSRDRLKQYF
NA	TRBV18	TRBJ2-3	CASSPPRKSGTDTQYF
few	TRBV5-1	TRBJ2-1	CASSLEVSGGEQFF
NA	TRBV7-2	TRBJ2-5	CASSVRQGRVETQYF
NA	TRBV5-1	TRBJ2-3	CASSFSTDTQYF